These 22 T cell receptor beta chains originate from one sample sequenced in a study of post-analysis software for immune sequencing data. Findings and limits, study-wide: In patients, about five TRBV segments were more frequent than in controls, with TRBV5-6, TRBV5-1 and TRBV20-1 among them.

Prepared TCR beta cDNA libraries contained unique molecular identifiers. A single record per CDR3 protein comes from TCRdb applying MiXCR to the PCR reads. This sample yields approximately 630,000 distinct CDR3 sequences, of which approximately 59% are seen a single time; around 11% belongs to the top ten. What these receptors recognize is not known. Source material: blood. These receptors all stem from a girl aged 2 to 10 with multiple sclerosis.

CDR3 bases: TGCGCCAGCAGCTTGTTTGCTAGCGGGTTGTACAATGAGCAGTTCTTC. It translates to CASSLFASGLYNEQFF. The rearrangement uses TRBV5-1 and TRBJ2-1, with 8 bases lining up with TRBD2. The CDR3 is 16 residues long. After removal of 1 base from V and 4 bases from J, the junction contained 7 bases not matched to a gene. Per the germline V gene, CDR1 is SGHRS and CDR2 is YFSETQ.

This clonotype was counted only a few times. The chain uses TRBV6-6 and TRBJ2-1; the match to TRBD1 covers 7 bases. Germline assignment: CDR1 MNHNY and CDR2 SVGAGI (reference sequence). Trimming removed 6 bases from V and 4 bases from J; junction bases left unmatched: 6. This CDR3 contains 14 residues. CDR3 sequence (DNA): TGTGCCAGCAGCGACCCGACAGGGTACAATGAGCAGTTCTTC. This encodes CASSDPTGYNEQFF.

This sequence joins TRBV13 and TRBJ2-1; the D is unclear. Germline values: CDR1 PRHDT, CDR2 FYEKMQ (reference sequence). The CDR3 runs 12 residues. Trimming shortened V by 1 base and J by 10 bases, and 8 bases separated the two germline ends. CDR3 DNA sequence: TGTGCCAGCAGCTTAGTTCGCCTGGAGCAGTTCTTC. Protein: CASSLVRLEQFF.

This clonotype was counted a few times. The gene calls are TRBV29-1 and TRBJ2-1; D might be TRBD1 (6 bases). The CDR3 consists of 15 residues. Per germline, CDR1 SQVTM and CDR2 ANQGSEA. The V gene lost 0 bases and the J gene lost 4 bases, with 13 bases spanning the gap. CDR3 sequence: CSVEDSARGYNEQFF. DNA of the CDR3: TGCAGCGTTGAAGATTCGGCGAGGGGGTACAATGAGCAGTTCTTC.

V gene TRBV6-2 or TRBV6-3 combines with J gene TRBJ2-2, with 8 positions matching TRBD1. With 6 bases clipped from V and 0 bases from J, the junction kept 3 bases outside the gene matches. Germline CDR1 and CDR2: MNHEY and SVGEGT. The CDR3 has 15 amino acids. The CDR3 sequence: CASSWTGTNTGELFF. The DNA for the CDR3 is TGTGCCAGCAGCTGGACAGGGACGAACACCGGGGAGCTGTTTTTT.

The chain combines TRBV7-9 with TRBJ2-1, with 10 nucleotides matching TRBD2. Germline loops: CDR1 SEHNR, CDR2 FQNEAQ (reference sequence). The CDR3 covers 14 residues. With 4 bases clipped from V and 8 bases from J, the junction kept 5 bases outside the gene matches. CDR3 sequence: CASSSGLAEDEQFF. The CDR3 DNA reads TGTGCCAGCAGCTCCGGACTAGCGGAGGATGAGCAGTTCTTC.

V is TRBV29-1 and J is TRBJ2-5, with D possibly being TRBD1 (6 bases). CDR3 length: 15 residues. CDR1 is SQVTM and CDR2 is ANQGSEA in the germline V gene. Trimming pared 6 bases from V and 2 bases from J, leaving 19 bases between. CDR3 sequence: CSVTRTEPSQETQYF. The CDR3 DNA reads as TGCAGCGTAACTAGGACAGAACCTTCACAAGAGACCCAGTACTTC.

The gene calls are TRBV4-3 and TRBJ1-4, with 8 bases aligning to TRBD1. The V gene end was trimmed by 1 base and the J gene end by 7 bases; junction bases not matched to a gene: 8. Germline V gives CDR1 LGHNA, CDR2 YSLEER. The CDR3 runs to 16 residues. This CDR3 reads CASSQASYRGFEKLFF. In DNA form, the CDR3 reads TGCGCCAGCAGCCAAGCGTCCTACAGGGGGTTTGAAAAACTGTTTTTT.

The chain recombines TRBV7-3 with TRBJ2-3, with 7 bases aligning to TRBD2. Germline V gives CDR1 SGHTA, CDR2 FQGTGA. The J segment lost 2 bases and the V segment lost 5 bases, leaving 7 bases of the junction unmatched. The CDR3 runs to 15 residues. The CDR3 region is CASSPSGAHTDTQYF. The CDR3 coding sequence is TGTGCCAGCAGCCCAAGCGGGGCCCACACAGATACGCAGTATTTT.

CDR3 nucleotides: TGCAGTGTGCCCAACACAGGGGGAGTAGGAAGGAGCTACGAGCAGTACTTC. It translates to CSVPNTGGVGRSYEQYF. The chain has TRBV20-1 and TRBJ2-5; 8 bases fit TRBD1. The end of the DNA aligns better with TRBJ2-7, so the J call may be wrong. The CDR3 consists of 17 residues. Germline loops: CDR1 DFQATT, CDR2 SNEGSKA (reference sequence).

This sequence joins TRBV27 and TRBJ1-2; 7 nucleotides align to TRBD1. Germline V lookup: CDR1 MNHEY, CDR2 SMNVEV (reference sequence). Losses at the gene ends were 0 bases for V and 4 bases for J; bases not matched to a gene: 5. This CDR3 spans 15 amino acids. In DNA form, the CDR3 reads TGTGCCAGCAGTTTATCGACAGGGTCGGGCTATGGCTACACCTTC. Its protein is CASSLSTGSGYGYTF.

The J gene is TRBJ2-4, the V gene TRBV29-1; TRBD1 aligns across 7 bases. With V trimmed by 4 bases and J by 7 bases, 4 bases remained unmatched. CDR1 is SQVTM and CDR2 is ANQGSEA in the germline V gene. The CDR3 runs 12 residues. The DNA for the CDR3 is TGCAGCGTTGGACAGGGACGCAACATTCAGTACTTC. As protein: CSVGQGRNIQYF.

CDR3 sequence: CSVVTRGWETQYF. In DNA, the CDR3 is TGCAGCGTTGTTACGAGGGGGTGGGAGACCCAGTACTTC. This rearrangement joins TRBV29-1 to TRBJ2-5, with D possibly matching TRBD1 (6 bases). V gave up 4 bases and J gave up 5 bases, with 14 bases separating them. Germline V lookup: CDR1 SQVTM, CDR2 ANQGSEA. The CDR3 length is 13 residues. The full variable domain, with the rest looked up from reference TRBV29-1 and TRBJ2-5, is SAVISQKPSRDICQRGTSLTIQCQVDSQVTMMFWYRQQPGQSLTLIATANQGSEATYESGFVIDKFPISRPNLTFSTLTVSNMSPEDSSIYLCSVVTRGWETQYFGPGTRLLVL.

The chain recombines TRBV20-1 with TRBJ2-1; TRBD2 agrees at 7 bases. The tail of the sequence fits TRBJ2-7 better, so the J call may be wrong. Germline V lookup: CDR1 DFQATT, CDR2 SNEGSKA (reference sequence). This CDR3 spans 14 amino acids. CDR3 protein: CSAGRSGKLPEQYF. The CDR3 DNA follows: TGCAGTGCAGGGAGAAGCGGGAAGCTCCCCGAGCAGTACTTC.

This clonotype has a handful of counts. The chain joins TRBV29-1 to TRBJ2-1; the D gene is possibly TRBD2 (5 bases). The CDR3 totals 16 residues. Per the germline V gene, CDR1 is SQVTM and CDR2 is ANQGSEA. V lost 0 bases to trimming and J lost 3 bases, with 15 bases between them. The CDR3 loop is CSVEDLPSGGYNEQFF. CDR3 nucleotides: TGCAGCGTTGAAGATCTTCCCAGCGGAGGCTACAATGAGCAGTTCTTC.

The chain has TRBV5-1 and TRBJ2-7, with unresolved D. Germline lookup yields CDR1 SGHRS and CDR2 YFSETQ. The CDR3 has 16 residues. Trimming took 3 bases from V and 5 from J, leaving 21 bases between them. CDR3 in DNA: TGCGCCAGCAGCTGGTCGAGCTCGAACTTACCGGACGAGCAGTACTTC. The encoded protein is CASSWSSSNLPDEQYF.

This clonotype was seen a handful of times. The rearrangement joins TRBV5-6 to TRBJ2-4; 7 bases fit TRBD1. The trim removed 4 bases at V and 5 bases at J, leaving 3 bases unmatched. The CDR3 is made up of 13 amino acids. Germline V CDR1 and CDR2: SGHDT, YYEEEE. The CDR3 sequence: CASSGGQENIQYF. CDR3 DNA sequence: TGTGCCAGCAGCGGTGGACAGGAAAACATTCAGTACTTC.

CDR3 in DNA: TGCGCCAGCAGCCTCCAGACTAGCGGGAGCACAGATACGCAGTATTTT. It is translated as CASSLQTSGSTDTQYF. This chain connects TRBV4-3 to TRBJ2-3, with 10 bases aligning to TRBD2. The CDR3 is 16 amino acids. The germline CDR1 and CDR2 sequences are LGHNA and YSLEER. V trimming: 4 bases; J trimming: 0 bases; junction bases outside the gene matches: 4.

The table lists this clonotype with a few counts. The gene calls are TRBV10-3 and TRBJ2-1; maybe TRBD1 (6 bases). CDR1 is ENHRY, CDR2 SYGVKD, per germline. V lost 3 bases and J lost 6, with 12 bases in between. This CDR3 has 14 residues. The CDR3 bases are TGTGCCATCAGTGAAGGGGGAAGTGGCAATGAGCAGTTCTTC. It is translated as CAISEGGSGNEQFF.

This clonotype was counted a few times. The V call is TRBV27, the J call TRBJ2-1, with D possibly TRBD1 on 5 matching bases. Germline CDR1 MNHEY, CDR2 SMNVEV (reference sequence). The CDR3 spans 16 residues. Trimming left V 5 bases short and J 0 bases short, with 14 bases between. CDR3 residues: CASSRTLSSSYNEQFF. DNA of the CDR3: TGTGCCAGCAGTCGGACACTTAGTAGCTCCTACAATGAGCAGTTCTTC.

The table lists this clonotype with a few counts. The chain combines TRBV15 with TRBJ2-5; D ambiguous. Looked up from germline, CDR1 is LNHNV and CDR2 is YYDKDF (reference sequence). The ends were cut back, 1 base at V and 2 bases at J, with 8 bases in the middle. This CDR3 is 14 amino acids long. This chain's CDR3 is CATSRGPSQETQYF. In DNA, the CDR3 is TGTGCCACCAGCAGAGGGCCCAGTCAAGAGACCCAGTACTTC.

This clonotype was picked up a small number of times. The junction departs from the called germline gene at one end, perhaps through a read error. V and J are TRBV4-3 and TRBJ2-4, with TRBD2 identical over 8 bases. Germline V CDR1 and CDR2: LGHNA, YSLEER. The CDR3 has 17 residues. The CDR3 reads CASGQDNGGGAKNIQYF. The CDR3 coding sequence is TGCGCCAGCGGCCAAGATAACGGCGGGGGGGCCAAAAACATTCAGTACTTC.